This T cell receptor beta chain is from a study of CD8 T cells in ankylosing spondylitis. Trimming removed 2 bases at V and 1 base at J, with 9 bases between. The CDR3 sequence is 14 residues long. CDR1 and CDR2 (germline): SGHRS, YFSETQ. Whole-study findings and limits: There was a TCR beta motif, made of 7 or 8 highly homologous variants, that appeared characteristic of ankylosing spondylitis blood.

This clonotype was picked up many times. Its antigen is still unknown. TCRdb processed the 5' RACE reads anew with MiXCR; each CDR3 protein has one entry. This repertoire shows 750,000 to 850,000 distinct CDR3 sequences, roughly 10% found once; its top ten account for 0.51%. The sequence was collected from a male donor with ankylosing spondylitis. The rearrangement links TRBV5-1 to TRBJ1-1; possible D gene TRBD1, 5 bases. Material: blood, either unsorted or a sorted T cell fraction (not recorded which). The CDR3 loop reads CASSFFGGNTEAFF. As DNA, the CDR3 is TGCGCCAGCAGCTTCTTCGGGGGGAACACTGAAGCTTTCTTT.